This TCR beta chain was recorded in a study of cytomegalovirus exposure and HLA in healthy donors. Regarding the study as a whole: Reportedly, a later analysis found an Asian-associated ancestry cluster had fewer N-insertions than the roughly 700-donor mean.

This clone was detected once. Its antigen is as yet unknown. The CDR3 contains 14 residues. V lost 6 bases and J 5 bases, leaving 19 bases between the germline ends. The V gene's germline CDR1 is SQVTM and CDR2 ANQGSEA. The PCR made use of 60 Vbeta and 13 Jbeta primers. Profiling relied on immunoSEQ multiplex PCR, and the TCRdb table lists in-frame clones only, not all of them. The sample lists about 120,000 clones, roughly 65% occurring once. This chain joins TRBV29-1 and TRBJ1-2, with D possibly matching TRBD1 (6 bases). This receptor was obtained from a man in his forties in good health and CMV-seropositive. Specimen: PBMCs. In nucleotides, the CDR3 is TGCAGCGTAAGGAGCAACAGGGACGATTATGGCTACACCTTC. It specifies CSVRSNRDDYGYTF.